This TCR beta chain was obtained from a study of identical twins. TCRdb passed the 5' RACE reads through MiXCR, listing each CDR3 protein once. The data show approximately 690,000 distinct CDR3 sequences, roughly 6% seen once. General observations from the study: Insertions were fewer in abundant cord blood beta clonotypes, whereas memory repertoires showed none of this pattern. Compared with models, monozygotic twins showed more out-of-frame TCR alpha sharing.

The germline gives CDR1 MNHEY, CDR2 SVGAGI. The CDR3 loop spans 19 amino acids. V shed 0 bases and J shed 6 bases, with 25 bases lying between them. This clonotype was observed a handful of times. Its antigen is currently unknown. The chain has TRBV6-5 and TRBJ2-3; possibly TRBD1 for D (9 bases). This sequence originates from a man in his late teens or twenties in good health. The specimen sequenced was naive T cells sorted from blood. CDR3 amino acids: CASSYSFTLGTGTRDTQYF. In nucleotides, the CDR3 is TGTGCCAGCAGTTACTCTTTTACTCTAGGGACAGGGACTAGGGATACGCAGTATTTT.